Sequencing of this T cell receptor beta chain was carried out in a study of blood T cell repertoires in COVID-19 (dated by TCRdb to between 2020 and 2021). About the investigation overall: The collaborator samples originated in the United States, Italy and Spain and spanned the acute and convalescent phases of COVID-19. The material from the prospective study consisted of cDNA or gDNA derived from T cells, B-cell-depleted T cells, or PBMCs. Subjects who had been exposed to COVID-19, were actively infected with it, or had recovered from it provided the deeply sampled blood TCRbeta repertoires that made up the dataset. The repertoires were released in a freely available public database intended as a resource for research on the immune response to SARS-CoV-2. Samples were obtained from the ongoing ImmuneRACE study (first 160 participants) and from about 1,300 subjects provided by 6 global collaborators. A de-identified subject ID, COVID-19 status, age in years and sex were almost always included in the sample metadata. Where available, HLA class I and class II types were taken from metadata supplied by the sample provider and were not determined by assay-based typing. Overall study results and their limits: How much clinical and demographic metadata was included differed by source and by participant, and the metadata was provided uncurated.

The immunoSEQ Assay, a bias-controlled multiplex PCR, was used to amplify TCRbeta CDR3 regions from genomic DNA. On the authors' methods: Within the assay, amplification of reference gene primers was used to estimate how many nucleated cells each sample contained. To quantify the absolute abundance of each unique TCRbeta CDR3 rearrangement, sequence reads were collapsed and filtered. For each sample, productive Simpson clonality was calculated as the square root of Simpson's diversity index over productive rearrangements. TCRdb took this table from immuneACCESS and kept in-frame rearrangements with V and J called. Such tables lack part of the clones; where checked against another copy, unresolved V genes explain under half of the gap, and the rest is unexplained. The V and J calls and clone size come from that table; D and trimming were worked out from the DNA. Counted in this sample were approximately 240,000 clones; under 90% of them appeared once. 5.1% of the sample lies in the top ten.

Clipping removes 1 base from V and 3 bases from J, with 9 as the unmatched junction base count. Via the germline V gene, CDR1 is SGHTA and CDR2 FQGNSA. The CDR3 covers 17 residues, taking in both the cysteine and the phenylalanine. The only DNA kept is the CDR3, 51 bases in frame from the first base. Another Seattle source contributed samples from volunteer blood donors who had recovered from COVID-19. Collaborating institutions collected whole blood in K2EDTA tubes following their own protocols. For TCRbeta analysis, collaborator samples were shipped as frozen whole blood, as isolated PBMCs, or as DNA extracted from either sample type. Regarding this clone: What antigen it recognizes has not been identified. No base quality information exists; no much larger clone differs at one position.

Sequenced sample: peripheral blood. The chain was built from TRBV7-2 and TRBJ2-7; the junction holds 10 bases that match TRBD2. The sequence derives from a woman aged 55 to 70 who had recovered from COVID-19. The CDR3 region has the sequence CASSLGPQRGGGYEQYF. The DNA sequence follows: TGTGCCAGCAGCTTAGGCCCACAGCGGGGGGGCGGCTACGAGCAGTACTTC.